This entry concerns a single TCR beta chain. What it binds is not known. These data originate in a study of CD8 T cells in Susac syndrome. The CDR3 length is 18 residues. The V gene lost 5 bases and the J gene lost 1 base, with 22 bases spanning the gap. Per germline, CDR1 SGHRS and CDR2 YFSETQ. Findings and caveats of the study: The authors acknowledged that the study's TCR sequencing and HLA analysis involved relatively few individuals.

Reverse transcription of roughly 0.5 to 1 ug RNA used random hexamers. Amplification of TCR beta CDR3 by immunoSEQ multiplex PCR spanned 54 Vbeta and 13 Jbeta. TCRdb itself ran the immunoSEQ multiplex PCR reads through MiXCR, one entry per CDR3 protein. The table shows 250,000 to 300,000 distinct CDR3 sequences, with about 82% occurring only once. Peripheral blood CD8+ and CD4+ T cells were profiled by TCR beta sequencing. The V gene is TRBV5-1, the J gene TRBJ2-1, with a weak D call TRBD2 (7 bases). This receptor was identified in a human donor with multiple sclerosis. Sequencing input: CD8+ T cells from PBMCs. The CDR3 sequence: CASRGGGFAARSYNEQFF. The CDR3 DNA reads as TGCGCCAGCAGAGGGGGAGGGTTCGCAGCCAGGTCCTACAATGAGCAGTTCTTC. Full variable domain (rest looked up from reference TRBV5-1 and TRBJ2-1): KAGVTQTPRYLIKTRGQQVTLSCSPISGHRSVSWYQQTPGQGLQFLFEYFSETQRNKGNFPGRFSGRQFSNSRSEMNVSTLELGDSALYLCASRGGGFAARSYNEQFFGPGTRLTVL.